The source of this TCR beta chain is a study of blood T cell repertoires in COVID-19. Clones were sequenced by immunoSEQ multiplex PCR, and TCRdb holds only the in-frame ones, with some missing. The table records 90,000 to 120,000 clones, roughly 92% of them present only once. Germline lookup yields CDR1 LNHDA and CDR2 SQIVND (reference sequence). The CDR3 contains 15 residues. V was clipped by 8 bases and J by 1 base; unmatched bases: 6. The receptor's source is a man in his 70s with acute or convalescent COVID-19. The V call is TRBV19, the J call TRBJ2-2, with TRBD1 matching over 8 bases. Sample: peripheral blood. The CDR3 is CASARQGMNTGELFF. Here the CDR3 DNA reads TGTGCCAGTGCCAGACAGGGGATGAACACCGGGGAGCTGTTTTTT.